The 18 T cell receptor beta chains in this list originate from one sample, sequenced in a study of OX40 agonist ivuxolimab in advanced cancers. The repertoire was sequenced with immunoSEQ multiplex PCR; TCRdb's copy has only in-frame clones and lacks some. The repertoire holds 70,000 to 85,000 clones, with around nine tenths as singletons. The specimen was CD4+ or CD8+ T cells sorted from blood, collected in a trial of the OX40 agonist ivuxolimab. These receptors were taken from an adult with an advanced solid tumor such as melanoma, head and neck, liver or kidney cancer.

The DNA of the CDR3 is TGCGCCAGCAGCCAAGCCGGGGGGAGGATGGATGAGCAGTTCTTC. Translating it yields CASSQAGGRMDEQFF. V and J are TRBV4-3 and TRBJ2-1; 7 bases are a match to TRBD2. Per germline, CDR1 LGHNA and CDR2 YSLEER. This CDR3 has 15 residues. The junction had 8 bases not matched to a gene; V was cut back by 1 base and J by 8 bases.

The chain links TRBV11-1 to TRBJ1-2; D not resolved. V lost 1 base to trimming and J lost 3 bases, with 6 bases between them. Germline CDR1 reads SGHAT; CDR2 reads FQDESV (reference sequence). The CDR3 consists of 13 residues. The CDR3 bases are TGTGCCAGCAGCTTAGGGGCGGACTATGGCTACACCTTC. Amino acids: CASSLGADYGYTF.

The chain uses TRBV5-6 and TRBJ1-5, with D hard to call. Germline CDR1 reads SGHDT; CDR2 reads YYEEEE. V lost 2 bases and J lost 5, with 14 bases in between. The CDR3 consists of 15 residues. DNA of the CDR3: TGTGCCAGCAGCTTTTTCAGCGGAGAAGATCAGCCCCAGCATTTT. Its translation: CASSFFSGEDQPQHF.

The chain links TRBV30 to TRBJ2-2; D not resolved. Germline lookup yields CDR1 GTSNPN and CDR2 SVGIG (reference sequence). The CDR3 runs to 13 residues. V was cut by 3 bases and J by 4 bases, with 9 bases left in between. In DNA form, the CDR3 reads TGTGCCTGGAGGAAACGGGTCACCGGGGAGCTGTTTTTT. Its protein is CAWRKRVTGELFF.

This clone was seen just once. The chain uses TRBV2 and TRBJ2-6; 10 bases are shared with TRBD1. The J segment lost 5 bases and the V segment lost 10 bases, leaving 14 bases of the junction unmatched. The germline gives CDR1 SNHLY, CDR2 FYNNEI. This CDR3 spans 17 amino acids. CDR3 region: CAIGPGQGFRRANVLTF. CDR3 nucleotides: TGTGCCATCGGACCGGGACAGGGGTTTCGGAGGGCCAACGTCCTGACTTTC.

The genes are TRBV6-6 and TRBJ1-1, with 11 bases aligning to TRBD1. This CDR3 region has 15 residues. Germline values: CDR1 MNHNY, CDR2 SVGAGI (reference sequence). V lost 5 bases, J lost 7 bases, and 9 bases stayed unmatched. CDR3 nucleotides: TGTGCCAGCAGTAACCGGGACAGGGGGGCCAATGAAGCTTTCTTT. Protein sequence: CASSNRDRGANEAFF.

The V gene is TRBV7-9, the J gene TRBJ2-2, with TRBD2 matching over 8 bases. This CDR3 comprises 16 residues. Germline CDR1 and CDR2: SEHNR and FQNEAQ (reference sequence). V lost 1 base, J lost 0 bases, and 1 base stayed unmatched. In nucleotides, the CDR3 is TGTGCCAGCAGCTTAGGCGGGAGGTCGAACACCGGGGAGCTGTTTTTT. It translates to CASSLGGRSNTGELFF.

Here the CDR3 reads CASSLQGTPGTIYF. CDR3 DNA: TGTGCCAGCAGCTTGCAGGGGACACCGGGCACCATATATTTT. The J gene is TRBJ1-3, the V gene TRBV7-3; maybe TRBD1 (6 bases). V was clipped by 3 bases and J by 9 bases, with 15 bases between them. The germline CDR1 and CDR2 sequences are SGHTA and FQGTGA. CDR3 size: 14 residues.

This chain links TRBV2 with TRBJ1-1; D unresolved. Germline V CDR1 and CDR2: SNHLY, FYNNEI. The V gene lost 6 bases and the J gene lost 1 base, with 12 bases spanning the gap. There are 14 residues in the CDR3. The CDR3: CASSSGRPNTEAFF. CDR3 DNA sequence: TGTGCCAGCAGCTCGGGCAGGCCGAACACTGAAGCTTTCTTT.

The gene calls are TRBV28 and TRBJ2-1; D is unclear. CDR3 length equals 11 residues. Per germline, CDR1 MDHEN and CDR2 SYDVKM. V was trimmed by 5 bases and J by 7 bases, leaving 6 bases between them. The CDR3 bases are TGTGCCAGCAGTCAAGTTAATGAGCAGTTCTTC. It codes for CASSQVNEQFF.

CDR3 loop: CASSLVGRETGELFF. The DNA for the CDR3 is TGTGCCAGCAGCTTAGTAGGCAGGGAAACCGGGGAGCTGTTTTTT. The V call is TRBV7-2, the J call TRBJ2-2; a weak D match, TRBD1 (5 bases). Germline V gives CDR1 SGHTA, CDR2 FQGNSA. V lost 1 base to trimming and J lost 5 bases, with 11 bases between them. The CDR3 spans 15 residues.

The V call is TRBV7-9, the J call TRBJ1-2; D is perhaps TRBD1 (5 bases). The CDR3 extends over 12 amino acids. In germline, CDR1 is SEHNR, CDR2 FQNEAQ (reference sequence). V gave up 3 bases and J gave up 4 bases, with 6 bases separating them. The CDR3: CASSFDSYGYTF. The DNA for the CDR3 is TGTGCCAGCAGCTTCGACAGCTATGGCTACACCTTC.

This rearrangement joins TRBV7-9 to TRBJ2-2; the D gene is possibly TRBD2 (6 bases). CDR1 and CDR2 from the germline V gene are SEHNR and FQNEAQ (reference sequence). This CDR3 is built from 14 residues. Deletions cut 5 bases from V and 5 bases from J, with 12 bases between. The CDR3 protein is CASSRAGGTGELFF. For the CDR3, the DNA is TGTGCCAGCAGCAGAGCGGGTGGGACCGGGGAGCTGTTTTTT.

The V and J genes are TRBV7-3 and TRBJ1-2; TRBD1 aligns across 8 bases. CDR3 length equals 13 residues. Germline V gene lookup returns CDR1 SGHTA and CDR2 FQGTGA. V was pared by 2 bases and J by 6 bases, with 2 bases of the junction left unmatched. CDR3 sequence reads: CASSLGQGNGYTF. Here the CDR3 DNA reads TGTGCCAGCAGCTTAGGACAGGGCAATGGCTACACCTTC.

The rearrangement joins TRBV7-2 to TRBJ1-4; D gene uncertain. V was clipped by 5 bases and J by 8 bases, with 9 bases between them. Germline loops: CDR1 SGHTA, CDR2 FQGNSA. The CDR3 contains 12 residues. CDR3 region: CASSQTQEKLFF. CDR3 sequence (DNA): TGTGCCAGCAGCCAGACACAAGAAAAACTGTTTTTT.

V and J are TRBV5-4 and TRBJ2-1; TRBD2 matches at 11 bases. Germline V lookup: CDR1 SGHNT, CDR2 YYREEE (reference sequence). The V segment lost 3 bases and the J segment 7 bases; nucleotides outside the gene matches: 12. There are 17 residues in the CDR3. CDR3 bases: TGTGCCAGCAGCTCATCACTTAGCGGGAGGGCCGTGAATGAGCAGTTCTTC. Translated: CASSSSLSGRAVNEQFF.

The DNA of the CDR3 is TGTGCCAGCAGTTTCTCGAGGGCTACGAACACCGGGGAGCTGTTTTTT. This encodes CASSFSRATNTGELFF. This chain joins TRBV28 and TRBJ2-2; maybe TRBD2 (5 bases). CDR1 and CDR2 (germline): MDHEN, SYDVKM. Trimming pared 3 bases from V and 0 bases from J, leaving 11 bases between. The CDR3 contains 16 residues.

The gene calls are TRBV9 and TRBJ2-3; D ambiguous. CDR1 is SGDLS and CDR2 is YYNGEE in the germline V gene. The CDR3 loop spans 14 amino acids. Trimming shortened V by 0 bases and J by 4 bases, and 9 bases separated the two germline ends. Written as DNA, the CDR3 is TGTGCCAGCAGCGTAGCACTACCACCAGATACGCAGTATTTT. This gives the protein CASSVALPPDTQYF.